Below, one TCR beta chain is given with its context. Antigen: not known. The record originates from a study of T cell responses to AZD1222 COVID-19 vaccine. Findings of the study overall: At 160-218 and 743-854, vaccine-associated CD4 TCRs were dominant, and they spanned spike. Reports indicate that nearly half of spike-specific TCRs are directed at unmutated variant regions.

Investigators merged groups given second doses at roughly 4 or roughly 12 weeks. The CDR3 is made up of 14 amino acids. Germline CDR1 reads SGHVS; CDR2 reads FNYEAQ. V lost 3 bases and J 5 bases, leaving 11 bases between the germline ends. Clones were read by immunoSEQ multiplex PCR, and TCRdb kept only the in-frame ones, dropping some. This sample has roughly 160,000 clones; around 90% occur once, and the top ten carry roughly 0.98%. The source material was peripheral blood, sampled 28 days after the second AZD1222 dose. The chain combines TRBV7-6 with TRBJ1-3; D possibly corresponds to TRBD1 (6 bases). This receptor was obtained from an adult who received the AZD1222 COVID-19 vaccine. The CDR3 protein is CASSFGQGRNTIYF. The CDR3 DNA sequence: TGTGCCAGCAGCTTCGGGCAGGGGCGAAACACCATATATTTT.